What follows are 5 T cell receptor beta chains derived from one specimen sequenced in a study of early T cells in non-severe SARS-CoV-2 infection. Each CDR3 protein is one row after TCRdb ran MiXCR on the 5' RACE reads. Here the sample spans nearly 60,000 distinct CDR3 sequences, approximately 11% being singletons. The sequencing sample was made of whole blood. The origin of the receptors is an adult who was a healthcare worker with PCR-confirmed SARS-CoV-2 infection or an uninfected control (not recorded which).

This chain uses TRBV19 with TRBJ2-1; D unclear. The germline CDR1 and CDR2 sequences are LNHDA and SQIVND (reference sequence). Trimming shortened V by 3 bases and J by 3 bases, and 9 bases separated the two germline ends. The CDR3 loop spans 14 amino acids. The CDR3 sequence: CASSMGSSYNEQFF. CDR3 sequence (DNA): TGTGCCAGTAGTATGGGATCTAGCTACAATGAGCAGTTCTTC.

The J gene is TRBJ1-1, the V gene TRBV27; D is undetermined. The CDR3 is made up of 15 amino acids. Germline assignment: CDR1 MNHEY and CDR2 SMNVEV (reference sequence). V was clipped by 6 bases and J by 2 bases, with 16 bases between them. CDR3 sequence reads: CASRRDIGGNTEAFF. The DNA of the CDR3 is TGTGCCAGCAGGCGAGACATTGGAGGAAACACTGAAGCTTTCTTT.

This clonotype was recorded many times. The rearrangement links TRBV7-8 to TRBJ2-5, with TRBD1 matching 7 bases. Germline V gene sequence: CDR1 SGHVS, CDR2 FQNEAQ. J lost 6 bases, V lost 3 bases, and 7 bases had no gene match. This CDR3 comprises 14 residues. CDR3 protein: CASSFSGGVQTQYF. The CDR3 DNA follows: TGTGCCAGCAGCTTTTCAGGGGGTGTTCAGACCCAGTACTTC.

This clonotype occurred a few times. The rearrangement joins TRBV7-3 to TRBJ1-6; 8 bases agree with TRBD1. Germline CDR1 reads SGHTA; CDR2 reads FQGTGA. The CDR3 is made up of 13 amino acids. J gave up 6 bases and V 8 bases, and 3 bases lay outside the gene matches. As DNA, the CDR3 is TGTGCCAGCGGACAGGGTAGTAATTCACCCCTCCACTTT. Translated, it gives CASGQGSNSPLHF.

In its sample, this clonotype was seen many times. The DNA for the CDR3 is TGTGCCAGCAGTTTGGGAGGGGGCTTTAATACTGAAGCTTTCTTT. The encoded protein is CASSLGGGFNTEAFF. V and J are TRBV28 and TRBJ1-1, with 7 positions matching TRBD1. The germline V gene encodes CDR1 MDHEN and CDR2 SYDVKM. V shed 3 bases and J 5 bases; nucleotides not matched to a gene: 9. The CDR3 extends over 15 amino acids. Complete variable domain (other parts from reference TRBV28 and TRBJ1-1): DVKVTQSSRYLVKRTGEKVFLECVQDMDHENMFWYRQDPGLGLRLIYFSYDVKMKEKGDIPEGYSVSREKKERFSLILESASTNQTSMYLCASSLGGGFNTEAFFGQGTRLTVV.